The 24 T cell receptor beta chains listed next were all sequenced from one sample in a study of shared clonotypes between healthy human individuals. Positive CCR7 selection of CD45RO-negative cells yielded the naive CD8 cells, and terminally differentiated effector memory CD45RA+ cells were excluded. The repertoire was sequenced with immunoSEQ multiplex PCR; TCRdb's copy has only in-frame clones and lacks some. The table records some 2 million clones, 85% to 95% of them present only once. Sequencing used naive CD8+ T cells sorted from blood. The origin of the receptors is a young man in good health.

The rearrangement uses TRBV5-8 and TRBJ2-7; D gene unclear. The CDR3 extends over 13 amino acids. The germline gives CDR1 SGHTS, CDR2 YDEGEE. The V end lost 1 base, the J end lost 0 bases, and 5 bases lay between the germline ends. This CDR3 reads CASSLIVSYEQYF. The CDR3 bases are TGTGCCAGCAGCTTGATCGTCTCCTACGAGCAGTACTTC.

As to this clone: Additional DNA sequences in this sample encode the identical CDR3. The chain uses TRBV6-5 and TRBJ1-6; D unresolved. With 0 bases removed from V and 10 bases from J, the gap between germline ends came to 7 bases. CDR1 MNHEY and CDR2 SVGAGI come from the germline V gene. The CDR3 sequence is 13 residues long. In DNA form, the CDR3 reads TGTGCCAGCAGTTACTCGGGGAACTCACCCCTCCACTTT. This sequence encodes CASSYSGNSPLHF.

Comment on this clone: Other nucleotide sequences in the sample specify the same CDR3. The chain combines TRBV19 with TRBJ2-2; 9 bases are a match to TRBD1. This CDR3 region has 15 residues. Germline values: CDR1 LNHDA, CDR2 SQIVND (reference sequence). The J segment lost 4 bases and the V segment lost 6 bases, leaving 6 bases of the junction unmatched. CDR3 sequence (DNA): TGTGCCAGTAGCAGGGACAGGGAGGGCACCGGGGAGCTGTTTTTT. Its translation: CASSRDREGTGELFF.

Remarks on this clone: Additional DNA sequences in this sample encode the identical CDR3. The CDR3 region has the DNA TGCGCCAGCAGCCCCGGGACTAGCGGCTACGAGCAGTACTTC. Its protein product is CASSPGTSGYEQYF. V and J are TRBV10-1 and TRBJ2-7, with 11 nucleotides matching TRBD2. CDR3 length equals 14 residues. The junction had 4 bases not matched to a gene; V was cut back by 6 bases and J by 3 bases. Germline CDR1 reads WNHNN; CDR2 reads SYGVQD (reference sequence).

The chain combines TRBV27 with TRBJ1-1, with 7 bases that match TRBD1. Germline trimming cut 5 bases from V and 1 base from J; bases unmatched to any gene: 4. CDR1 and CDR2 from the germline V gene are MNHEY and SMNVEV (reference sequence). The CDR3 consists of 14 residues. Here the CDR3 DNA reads TGTGCCAGCAGTATTGCAGGGGGGAACACTGAAGCTTTCTTT. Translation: CASSIAGGNTEAFF.

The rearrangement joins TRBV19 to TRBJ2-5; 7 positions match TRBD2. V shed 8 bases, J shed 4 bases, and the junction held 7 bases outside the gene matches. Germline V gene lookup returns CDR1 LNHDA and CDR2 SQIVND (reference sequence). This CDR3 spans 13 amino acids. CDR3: CASEAGPLETQYF. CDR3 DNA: TGTGCCAGTGAAGCGGGACCGCTAGAGACCCAGTACTTC. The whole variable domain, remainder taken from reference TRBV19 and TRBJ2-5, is DGGITQSPKYLFRKEGQNVTLSCEQNLNHDAMYWYRQDPGQGLRLIYYSQIVNDFQKGDIAEGYSVSREKKESFPLTVTSAQKNPTAFYLCASEAGPLETQYFGPGTRLLVL.

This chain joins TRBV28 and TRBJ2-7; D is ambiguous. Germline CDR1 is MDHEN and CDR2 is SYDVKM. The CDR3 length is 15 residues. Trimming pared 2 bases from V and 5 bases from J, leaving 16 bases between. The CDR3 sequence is CASSLTVTPGDEQYF. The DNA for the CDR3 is TGTGCCAGCAGTTTAACGGTGACACCTGGGGACGAGCAGTACTTC.

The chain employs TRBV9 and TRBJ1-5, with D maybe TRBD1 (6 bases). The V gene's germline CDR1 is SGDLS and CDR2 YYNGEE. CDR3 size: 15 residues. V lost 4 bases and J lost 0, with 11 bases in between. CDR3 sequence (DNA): TGTGCCAGCAGCCCGCACAGGGATAGCAATCAGCCCCAGCATTTT. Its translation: CASSPHRDSNQPQHF. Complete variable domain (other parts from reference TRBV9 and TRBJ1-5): DSGVTQTPKHLITATGQRVTLRCSPRSGDLSVYWYQQSLDQGLQFLIQYYNGEERAKGNILERFSAQQFPDLHSELNLSSLELGDSALYFCASSPHRDSNQPQHFGDGTRLSIL.

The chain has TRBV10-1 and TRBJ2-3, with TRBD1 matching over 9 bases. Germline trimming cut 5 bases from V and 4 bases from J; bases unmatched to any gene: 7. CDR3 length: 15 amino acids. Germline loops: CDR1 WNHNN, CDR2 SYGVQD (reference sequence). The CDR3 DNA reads TGCGCCAGCAGTAGTGGGACAGGGTGGGCAGATACGCAGTATTTT. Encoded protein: CASSSGTGWADTQYF.

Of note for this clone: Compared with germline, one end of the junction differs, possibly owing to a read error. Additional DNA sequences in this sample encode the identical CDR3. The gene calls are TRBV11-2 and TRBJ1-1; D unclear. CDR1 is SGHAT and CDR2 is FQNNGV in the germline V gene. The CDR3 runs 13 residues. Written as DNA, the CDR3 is TGTGCCAGCAGCTTAGGGTTGAATACTGAAGCTTTCTTT. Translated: CASSLGLNTEAFF.

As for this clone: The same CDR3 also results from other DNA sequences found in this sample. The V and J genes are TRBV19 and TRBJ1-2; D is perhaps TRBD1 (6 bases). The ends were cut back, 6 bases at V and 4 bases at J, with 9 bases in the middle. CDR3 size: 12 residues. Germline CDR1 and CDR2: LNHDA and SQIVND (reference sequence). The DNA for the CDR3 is TGTGCCAGTAGCGGACAGAGCTATGGCTACACCTTC. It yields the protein CASSGQSYGYTF.

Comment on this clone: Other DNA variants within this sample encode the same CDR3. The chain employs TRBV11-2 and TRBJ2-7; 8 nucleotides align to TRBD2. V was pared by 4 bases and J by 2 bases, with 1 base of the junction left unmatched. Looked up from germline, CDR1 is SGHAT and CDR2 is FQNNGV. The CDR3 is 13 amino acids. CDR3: CASSSGLAYEQYF. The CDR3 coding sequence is TGTGCCAGCAGCTCGGGACTAGCCTACGAGCAGTACTTC.

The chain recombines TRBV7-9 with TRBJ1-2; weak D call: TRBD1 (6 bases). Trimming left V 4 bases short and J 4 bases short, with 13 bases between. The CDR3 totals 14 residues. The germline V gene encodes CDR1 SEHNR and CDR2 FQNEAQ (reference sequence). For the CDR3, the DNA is TGTGCCAGCAGCTCCAATGGGGGCCCCTATGGCTACACCTTC. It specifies CASSSNGGPYGYTF.

The DNA for the CDR3 is TGTGCCAGCAGCCCCGAGGGTAGCGGGGACTACGAGCAGTACTTC. This gives the protein CASSPEGSGDYEQYF. The rearrangement links TRBV7-9 to TRBJ2-7; 8 nucleotides line up with TRBD2. J lost 3 bases, V lost 5 bases, and 9 bases had no gene match. In germline, CDR1 is SEHNR, CDR2 FQNEAQ (reference sequence). This CDR3 is 15 amino acids long.

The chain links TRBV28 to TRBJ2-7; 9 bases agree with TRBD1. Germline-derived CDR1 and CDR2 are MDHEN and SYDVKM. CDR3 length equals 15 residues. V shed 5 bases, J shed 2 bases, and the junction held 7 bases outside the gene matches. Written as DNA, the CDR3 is TGTGCCAGCAGTGAAGGGACAGGGTTTGCCTACGAGCAGTACTTC. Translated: CASSEGTGFAYEQYF.

The CDR3 protein is CSVELGLYNEQFF. The CDR3 nucleotides are TGCAGCGTGGAACTAGGACTTTACAATGAGCAGTTCTTC. The gene calls are TRBV29-1 and TRBJ2-1, with D possibly being TRBD2 (5 bases). V lost 6 bases and J lost 4, with 13 bases in between. From germline, CDR1 is SQVTM and CDR2 ANQGSEA. This CDR3 contains 13 residues.

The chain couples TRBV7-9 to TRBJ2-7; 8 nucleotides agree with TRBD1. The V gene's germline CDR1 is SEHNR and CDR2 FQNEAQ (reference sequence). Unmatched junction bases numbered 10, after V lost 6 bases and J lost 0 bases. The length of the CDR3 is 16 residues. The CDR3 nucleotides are TGTGCCAGCAGTCATTCCGGACAGGGCCCCTCCTACGAGCAGTACTTC. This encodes CASSHSGQGPSYEQYF.

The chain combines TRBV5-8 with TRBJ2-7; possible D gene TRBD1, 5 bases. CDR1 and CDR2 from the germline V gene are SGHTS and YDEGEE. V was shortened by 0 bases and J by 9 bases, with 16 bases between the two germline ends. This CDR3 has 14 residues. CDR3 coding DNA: TGTGCCAGCAGCTTGGGAACAGGTCTACGAGGGCAGTACTTC. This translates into CASSLGTGLRGQYF.

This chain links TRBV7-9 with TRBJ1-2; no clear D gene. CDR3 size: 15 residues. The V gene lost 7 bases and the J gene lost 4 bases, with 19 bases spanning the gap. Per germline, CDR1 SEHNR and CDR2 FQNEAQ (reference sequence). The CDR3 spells CASNGNWAGSYGYTF. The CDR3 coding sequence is TGTGCCAGCAACGGAAATTGGGCTGGCAGCTATGGCTACACCTTC.

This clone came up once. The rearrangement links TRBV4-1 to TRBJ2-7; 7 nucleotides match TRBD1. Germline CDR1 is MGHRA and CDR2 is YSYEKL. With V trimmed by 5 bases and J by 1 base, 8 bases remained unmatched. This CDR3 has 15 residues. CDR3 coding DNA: TGCGCCAGCAGCGACAGGGCCCTACCTTCCTACGAGCAGTACTTC. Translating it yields CASSDRALPSYEQYF.

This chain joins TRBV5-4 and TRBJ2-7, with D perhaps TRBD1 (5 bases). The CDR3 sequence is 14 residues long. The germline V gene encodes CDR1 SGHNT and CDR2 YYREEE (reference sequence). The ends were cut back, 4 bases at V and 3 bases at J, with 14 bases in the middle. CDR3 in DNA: TGTGCCAGCAGCCTCGCTCAGGGATACTACGAGCAGTACTTC. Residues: CASSLAQGYYEQYF.

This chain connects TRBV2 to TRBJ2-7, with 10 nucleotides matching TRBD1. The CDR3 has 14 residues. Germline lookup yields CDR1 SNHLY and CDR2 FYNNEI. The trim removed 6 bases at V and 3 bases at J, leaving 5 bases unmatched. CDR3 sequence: CASSGTGDFYEQYF. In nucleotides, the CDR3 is TGTGCCAGCAGCGGGACAGGGGATTTCTACGAGCAGTACTTC.

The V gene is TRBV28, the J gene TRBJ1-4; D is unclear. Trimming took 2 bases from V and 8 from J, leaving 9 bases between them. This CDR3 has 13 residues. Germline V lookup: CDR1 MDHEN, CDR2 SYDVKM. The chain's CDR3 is CASSLLGNEKLFF. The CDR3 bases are TGTGCCAGCAGTTTACTGGGGAACGAAAAACTGTTTTTT.

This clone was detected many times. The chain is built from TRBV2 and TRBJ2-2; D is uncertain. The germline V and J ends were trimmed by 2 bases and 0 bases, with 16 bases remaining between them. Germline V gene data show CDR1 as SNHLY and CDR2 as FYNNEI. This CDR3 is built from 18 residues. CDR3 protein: CASSEIGVGSTNTGELFF. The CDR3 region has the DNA TGTGCCAGCAGTGAAATTGGAGTGGGGTCAACGAACACCGGGGAGCTGTTTTTT.